What follows describes a single TCR beta chain. CDR1 and CDR2 (germline): LGHDT, YNNKEL (reference sequence). V was pared by 4 bases and J by 0 bases, with 6 bases between. The CDR3 runs 13 residues. Study processing details: Using reference gene primer amplification, nucleated cell counts were estimated. Assay: immunoSEQ multiplex PCR; the TCRdb copy retains only in-frame clones and omits some. The V and J calls and clone size come from that table; D and trimming were worked out from the DNA. The data show around 58,000 clones, about 89% seen once. This entry is derived from a study of blood T cell repertoires in COVID-19. Study-level background: The origin of the acute and convalescent COVID-19 samples was the United States, Italy and Spain. Sources were T cells, B-cell-depleted T cells, or PBMCs; the material itself was cDNA or gDNA.

The chain uses TRBV3-1 (or the pseudogene TRBV3-2) and TRBJ1-2; D might be TRBD1 (5 bases). Sequencing was performed on peripheral blood. This sequence was found in a woman aged 60 to 75 with active or convalescent COVID-19. The CDR3 DNA follows: TGTGCCAGCAGCCCGGGGGCTAACTATGGCTACACCTTC. Translated: CASSPGANYGYTF.